The rows below give T cell receptor beta chains drawn from one sample of a study of regulatory T cells in long-lasting Graves disease. One entry per CDR3 protein results from TCRdb running MiXCR on the multiplex PCR reads. The table records about 200,000 distinct CDR3 sequences, around 18% of them present only once. Sequenced here: peripheral blood mononuclear cells (PBMCs), sampled at new diagnosis, from a patient treated with antithyroid drugs. These receptors all stem from a female donor with Graves disease. CDR3s include the opening cysteine and the closing phenylalanine or tryptophan. D genes are given only for firm matches. Part of the rows lack a size; the others show once, few, many or a class for expanded clones.

>NA|TRBV7-3|many|TRBJ2-1
CASSADGDSYNEQFF
TGTGCCAGCAGCGCAGACGGCGACTCCTACAATGAGCAGTTCTTC
>TRBD2|TRBV11-2|NA|TRBJ2-3
CASSPPSGSTDTQYF
TGTGCCAGCAGCCCGCCTAGCGGGAGTACAGATACGCAGTATTTT
>TRBD1|TRBV24-1|many|TRBJ1-5
CATSDPTGDSNQPQHF
TGTGCCACCAGTGACCCTACAGGGGATAGCAATCAGCCCCAGCATTTT
>NA|TRBV11-1|NA|TRBJ2-7
CASSLSLGSYEQYF
TGTGCCAGCAGCTTGAGCCTCGGGTCCTACGAGCAGTACTTC
>NA|TRBV4-1|many|TRBJ2-5
CASSLRTAQETQYF
TGCGCCAGCAGCCTCCGGACAGCACAAGAGACCCAGTACTTC
>TRBD2|TRBV10-3|many|TRBJ2-3
CAISESGLAGDTQYF
TGTGCCATCAGTGAGTCGGGACTAGCGGGCGATACGCAGTATTTT
>TRBD2|TRBV20-1|many|TRBJ2-1
CSARDEREWDNEQFF
TGCAGTGCTAGAGATGAGCGGGAGTGGGACAATGAGCAGTTCTTC
>NA|TRBV7-6|many|TRBJ1-1
CASSSQTGTMNTEAFF
TGTGCCAGCAGCTCCCAGACAGGAACCATGAACACTGAAGCTTTCTTT
>NA|TRBV12-3/TRBV12-4|NA|TRBJ2-2
CASRETGSTGELFF
TGTGCCAGCAGGGAGACAGGTAGCACCGGGGAGCTGTTTTTT
>NA|TRBV28|many|TRBJ2-7
CASSSSGFKGSYEQYF
TGTGCCAGCAGTTCCTCAGGGTTCAAAGGCTCCTACGAGCAGTACTTC
>TRBD1|TRBV13|few|TRBJ1-3
CASSPGQGTYSGNTIYF
TGTGCCAGCAGCCCCGGACAGGGGACCTACTCTGGAAACACCATATATTTT
>NA|TRBV11-2|many|TRBJ2-2
CASSYPGVYSDRGNTGELFF
TGTGCCAGCAGCTACCCCGGGGTTTATTCCGACCGGGGCAACACCGGGGAGCTGTTTTTT
>NA|TRBV18|many|TRBJ2-1
CASSPGNEQFF
TGTGCCAGCTCACCGGGCAATGAGCAGTTCTTC
>TRBD1|TRBV20-1|many|TRBJ2-1
CSAIGTDSYNEQFF
TGCAGTGCCATCGGGACAGACTCCTACAATGAGCAGTTCTTC
>NA|TRBV27|many|TRBJ1-2
CASSRRGPGDGYTF
TGTGCCAGCAGCCGCCGAGGACCTGGTGATGGCTACACCTTC
>NA|TRBV15|NA|TRBJ2-1
CATSSFIDNEQFF
TGTGCCACCAGCAGCTTCATCGACAATGAGCAGTTCTTC
>TRBD1|TRBV10-2|many|TRBJ1-2
CASSEGTGMNYGYTF
TGCGCCAGCAGTGAGGGGACAGGGATGAACTATGGCTACACCTTC
>TRBD1|TRBV3-1|many|TRBJ1-1
CASSPRDRGSKNTEAFF
TGTGCCAGCAGCCCGAGGGACAGGGGAAGTAAGAACACTGAAGCTTTCTTT
>TRBD1|TRBV11-2|many|TRBJ2-7
CASADRATIGQYF
TGTGCCAGCGCAGACAGGGCGACAATCGGGCAGTACTTC
>NA|TRBV18|many|TRBJ1-4
CASSRDRPTNEKLFF
TGTGCCAGCTCGCGGGACCGACCAACTAATGAAAAACTGTTTTTT
>NA|TRBV4-3|many|TRBJ1-5
CASSQDSQGRQPQHF
TGCGCCAGCAGCCAAGATTCCCAGGGCAGGCAGCCCCAGCATTTT
>NA|TRBV6-5|NA|TRBJ2-2
CASSYSSDTGELFF
TGTGCCAGCAGTTACTCTAGCGACACCGGGGAGCTGTTTTTT
>TRBD1|TRBV6-2/TRBV6-3|many|TRBJ2-1
CASRRTGVNEQFF
TGTGCCAGCAGGAGGACAGGGGTCAATGAGCAGTTCTTC
>NA|TRBV6-1|many|TRBJ1-1
CASSGRDKGTEAFF
TGTGCCAGCAGTGGTCGGGATAAGGGCACTGAAGCTTTCTTT
>TRBD1|TRBV7-8|NA|TRBJ2-7
CASSLRTGGPGEQYF
TGTGCCAGCAGCCTAAGGACAGGAGGTCCCGGGGAGCAGTACTTC
>NA|TRBV6-5|many|TRBJ1-2
CASSYSTPPPSDSKDPINYGYTF
TGTGCCAGCAGTTACTCGACGCCCCCTCCTTCAGACAGTAAAGATCCCATTAACTATGGCTACACCTTC
>TRBD2|TRBV10-3|NA|TRBJ2-1
CAIKGWEGRNEQFF
TGTGCCATCAAGGGGTGGGAGGGCCGGAATGAGCAGTTCTTC
>NA|TRBV20-1|many|TRBJ1-2
CSAREGKGSYGYTF
TGCAGTGCTAGAGAGGGGAAGGGGTCCTATGGCTACACCTTC
>TRBD1|TRBV18|many|TRBJ1-4
CASGPGQGGEKLFF
TGTGCCAGCGGCCCGGGACAGGGAGGTGAAAAACTGTTTTTT
>NA|TRBV29-1|many|TRBJ2-3
CSVEVNIADTQYF
TGCAGCGTTGAAGTTAACATCGCAGATACGCAGTATTTT
>NA|TRBV15|many|TRBJ2-2
CATSRTRRDNTGELFF
TGTGCCACCAGCAGGACGCGCAGGGACAACACCGGGGAGCTGTTTTTT
>NA|TRBV6-1|NA|TRBJ1-2
CASSPTPPRFGYTF
TGTGCCAGCAGCCCTACCCCCCCTCGGTTTGGCTACACCTTC
>NA|TRBV6-5|many|TRBJ2-7
CASSYSAEQYF
TGTGCCAGCAGTTACTCGGCCGAGCAGTACTTC
>NA|TRBV10-3|many|TRBJ2-1
CAIRRTGGGNEQFF
TGTGCCATCAGACGGACTGGAGGGGGCAATGAGCAGTTCTTC
>NA|TRBV27|NA|TRBJ2-1
CASSWNSYQKGPYNEQFF
TGTGCCAGCAGTTGGAACAGCTACCAGAAAGGGCCCTACAATGAGCAGTTCTTC
>NA|TRBV20-1|many|TRBJ1-1
CSARVGASGNTEAFF
TGCAGTGCTAGAGTAGGGGCGTCCGGGAACACTGAAGCTTTCTTT
>NA|TRBV12-3/TRBV12-4|NA|TRBJ1-4
CASSLVGTEKLFF
TGTGCCAGCAGTTTAGTGGGGACGGAAAAACTGTTTTTT
>NA|TRBV27|many|TRBJ2-5
CASSLLRGQETQYF
TGTGCCAGCAGCTTACTCAGGGGCCAAGAGACCCAGTACTTC
>NA|TRBV20-1|NA|TRBJ1-1
CSAKKGVTNTEAFF
TGCAGTGCTAAAAAGGGGGTCACTAACACTGAAGCTTTCTTT
>TRBD1|TRBV6-1|NA|TRBJ1-1
CASRATGWRTEAFF
TGTGCCAGCAGGGCGACAGGGTGGAGGACTGAAGCTTTCTTT
>NA|TRBV6-2/TRBV6-3|many|TRBJ2-1
CASSYAGAVSNEQFF
TGTGCCAGCAGTTACGCAGGGGCGGTCTCCAATGAGCAGTTCTTC
>TRBD2|TRBV6-2/TRBV6-3|NA|TRBJ2-7
CASTESTSGRAGYEQYF
TGTGCCAGCACCGAATCGACTAGCGGGAGGGCCGGGTACGAGCAGTACTTC
>NA|TRBV12-3/TRBV12-4|many|TRBJ1-5
CASSLGRDSNQPQHF
TGTGCCAGCAGTTTGGGCAGGGATAGCAATCAGCCCCAGCATTTT
>TRBD2|TRBV20-1|NA|TRBJ2-7
CSARIEGLAGAGEQYF
TGCAGTGCTAGAATTGAAGGACTAGCGGGAGCGGGAGAGCAGTACTTC
>TRBD2|TRBV20-1|many|TRBJ2-2
CSARTSGTTGELFF
TGCAGTGCGAGGACTAGCGGGACCACCGGGGAGCTGTTTTTT
>TRBD1|TRBV27|many|TRBJ2-5
CASSSTGGGAQYF
TGTGCCAGCAGTTCGACAGGGGGGGGGGCCCAGTACTTC
>NA|TRBV2|many|TRBJ2-4
CASAVTIQYF
TGTGCCAGTGCGGTTACCATTCAGTACTTC
>NA|TRBV29-1|many|TRBJ1-1
CSVEGGEVNTEAFF
TGCAGCGTTGAGGGCGGTGAAGTGAACACTGAAGCTTTCTTT
>TRBD1|TRBV6-1|many|TRBJ2-3
CASSEGTGHTDTQYF
TGTGCCAGCAGTGAAGGGACAGGGCACACAGATACGCAGTATTTT
>TRBD2|TRBV7-3|once|TRBJ2-7
CASSAPRTSGRAGYEQYF
TGTGCCAGCAGCGCCCCCCGGACTAGCGGGAGGGCCGGGTACGAGCAGTACTTC
>NA|TRBV30|many|TRBJ1-1
CASQAPGGVEAFF
TGTGCCTCCCAAGCTCCTGGCGGCGTCGAAGCTTTCTTT
>TRBD1|TRBV28|many|TRBJ2-3
CASSTGQGRTVTQYF
TGTGCCAGCAGTACGGGACAGGGAAGAACAGTTACGCAGTATTTT
>TRBD2|TRBV9|NA|TRBJ2-7
CASSVEGTSGSAQYF
TGTGCCAGCAGCGTAGAGGGGACTAGCGGGAGCGCGCAGTACTTC